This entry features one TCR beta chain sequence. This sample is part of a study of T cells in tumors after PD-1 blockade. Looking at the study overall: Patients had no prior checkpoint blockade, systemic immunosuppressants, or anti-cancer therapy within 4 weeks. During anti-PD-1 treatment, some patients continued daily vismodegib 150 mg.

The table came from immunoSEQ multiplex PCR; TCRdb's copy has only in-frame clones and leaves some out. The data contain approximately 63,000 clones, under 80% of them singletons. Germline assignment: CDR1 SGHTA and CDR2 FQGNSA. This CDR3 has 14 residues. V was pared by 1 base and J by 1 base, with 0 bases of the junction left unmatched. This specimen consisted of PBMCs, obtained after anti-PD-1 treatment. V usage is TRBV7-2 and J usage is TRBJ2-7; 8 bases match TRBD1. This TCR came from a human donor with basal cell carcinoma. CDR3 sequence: CASSLGTGSYEQYF. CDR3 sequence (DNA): TGTGCCAGCAGCTTAGGGACAGGGTCCTACGAGCAGTACTTC.